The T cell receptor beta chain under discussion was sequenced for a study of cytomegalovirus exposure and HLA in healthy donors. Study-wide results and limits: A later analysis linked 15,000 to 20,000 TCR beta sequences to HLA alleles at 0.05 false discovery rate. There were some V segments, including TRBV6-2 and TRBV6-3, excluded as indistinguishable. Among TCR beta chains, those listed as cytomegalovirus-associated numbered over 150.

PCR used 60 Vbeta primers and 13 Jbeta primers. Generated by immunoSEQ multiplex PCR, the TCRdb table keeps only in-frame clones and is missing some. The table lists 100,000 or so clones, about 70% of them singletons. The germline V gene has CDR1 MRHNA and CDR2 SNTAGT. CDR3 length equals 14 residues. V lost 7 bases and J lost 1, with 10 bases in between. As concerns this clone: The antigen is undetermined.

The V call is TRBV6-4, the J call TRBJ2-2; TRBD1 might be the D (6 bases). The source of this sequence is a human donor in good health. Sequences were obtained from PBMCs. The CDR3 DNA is TGTGCCAGCACCCTGGACAGGAACACCGGGGAGCTGTTTTTT. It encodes CASTLDRNTGELFF.